The clone carrying this TCR beta chain was found a few times. What it recognizes is unknown. Looked up from germline, CDR1 is MGHRA and CDR2 is YSYEKL. Trimming removed 4 bases from V and 0 bases from J; junction bases left unmatched: 3. The CDR3 is 15 amino acids. This sample is drawn from a study of molecular identifiers for immune sequencing clone quantification. In the sort, naive CD8 T cells were defined as CD8+CD4-CCR7+CD45RA+. Study-wide points: Identical TCR molecules sharing a barcode could underestimate highly expanded clone sizes.

Making the bulk TCR libraries relied on previously described methods and listed TCR primers. TCRdb reprocessed the PCR reads with MiXCR, giving one entry per CDR3 protein. The table has a few hundred thousand distinct CDR3 sequences, about 25% seen once; the top ten hold around 0.76%. Sequenced: naive CD8+ T cells from blood, with Jurkat cell RNA spiked in. This sample's subset: FACS-sorted CD8+CD4-CCR7+CD45RA+ naive T cells. V usage is TRBV4-1 and J usage is TRBJ2-7; 10 bases match TRBD2. The source of this sequence is a human donor in good health. Some libraries in this study had Jurkat cell RNA spiked in. In DNA form, the CDR3 reads TGCGCCAGCAGCCTCACTAGCGGGATCTCCTACGAGCAGTACTTC. Its translation: CASSLTSGISYEQYF.